Sequencing of this TCR beta chain was carried out in a study of T cell responses to AZD1222 COVID-19 vaccine. Study-wide points: In a largely white British group with more females than males, clonal diversity was possibly underestimated.

Comments on this clone: Its matching antigen is unknown. Germline and junction disagree at one end, which may indicate a read error.

Here immunoSEQ multiplex PCR was the method, and the copy in TCRdb shows in-frame clones only, minus some. The sample includes roughly 96,000 clones, 89% of them seen just once. The TCR sequence derives from an adult in good health. Sequenced material: peripheral blood, taken on day 0 of AZD1222 vaccination.

The CDR3 nucleotides are TGTGCCCGCAGTGAGGTCGCGGGGGGGGGCAATGAGCAGTTCTTC. It specifies CARSEVAGGGNEQFF. The rearrangement links TRBV6-4 to TRBJ2-1; 9 bases map to TRBD2. Per germline, CDR1 MRHNA and CDR2 SNTAGT. The CDR3 contains 15 residues.